This TCR beta chain was identified in a study of blood T cell repertoires in COVID-19. Enrolled during active infection, Seattle patients were then followed longitudinally. In germline, CDR1 is GTSNPN, CDR2 SVGIG (reference sequence). V was clipped by 0 bases and J by 8 bases, with 22 bases between them. This CDR3 region has 16 residues. Sequencing was performed with immunoSEQ multiplex PCR; in TCRdb, only in-frame clones are kept and a portion is missing. Here the sample spans more than 250,000 clones, about 91% being singletons. The chain joins TRBV30 to TRBJ1-1; tentative D call: TRBD1 (6 bases). This clonotype originated in a woman aged 25-40 years with COVID-19, enrolled during active disease. The sample was peripheral blood. The CDR3 nucleotides read TGTGCCTGGAGTGTACGGAGTGGTAGTGGACAGTTAGAAGCTTTCTTT. Protein product: CAWSVRSGSGQLEAFF.